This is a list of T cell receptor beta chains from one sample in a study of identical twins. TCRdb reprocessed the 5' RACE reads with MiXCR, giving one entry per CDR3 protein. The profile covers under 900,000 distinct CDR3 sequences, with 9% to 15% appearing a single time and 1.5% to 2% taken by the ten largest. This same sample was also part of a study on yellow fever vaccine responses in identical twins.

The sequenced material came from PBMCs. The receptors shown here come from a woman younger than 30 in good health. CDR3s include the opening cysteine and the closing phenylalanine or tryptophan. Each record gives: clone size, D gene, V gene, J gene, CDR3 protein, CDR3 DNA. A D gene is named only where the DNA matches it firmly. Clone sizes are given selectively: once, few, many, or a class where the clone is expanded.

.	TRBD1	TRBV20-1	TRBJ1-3	CSATGTAGNTIYF	TGCAGTGCTACAGGGACAGCCGGAAACACCATATATTTT
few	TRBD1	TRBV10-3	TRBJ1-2	CAISEQGGYGYTF	TGTGCCATCAGTGAACAGGGGGGGTATGGCTACACCTTC
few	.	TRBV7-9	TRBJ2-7	CASSRQVNYEQYF	TGTGCCAGCAGTCGACAGGTAAACTACGAGCAGTACTTC
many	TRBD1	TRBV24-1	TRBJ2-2	CATSDHRQGLGTGELFF	TGTGCCACCAGTGACCACCGACAGGGGCTTGGGACCGGGGAGCTGTTTTTT
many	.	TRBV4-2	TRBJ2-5	CASSTRAGTQETQYF	TGTGCCAGCAGTACGAGGGCCGGCACCCAAGAGACCCAGTACTTC
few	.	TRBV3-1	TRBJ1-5	CASSHGMGNQPQHF	TGTGCCAGCAGCCACGGGATGGGCAATCAGCCCCAGCATTTT
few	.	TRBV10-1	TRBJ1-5	CANQNRVQPQHF	TGCGCCAACCAAAACAGGGTTCAGCCCCAGCATTTT
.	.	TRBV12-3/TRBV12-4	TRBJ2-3	CASSLEVETDTQYF	TGTGCCAGCAGTTTAGAGGTAGAGACAGATACGCAGTATTTT
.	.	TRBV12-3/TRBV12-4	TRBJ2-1	CASSSAERPFF	TGTGCCAGCAGTTCAGCGGAAAGGCCGTTCTTC
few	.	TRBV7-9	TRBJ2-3	CASSSGAGGTTDTQYF	TGTGCCAGCAGCTCGGGAGCGGGTGGAACCACAGATACGCAGTATTTT
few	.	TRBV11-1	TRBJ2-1	CASSLVGAPQKTRSYNEQFF	TGTGCCAGCAGCTTAGTGGGGGCTCCGCAGAAAACCCGCTCCTACAATGAGCAGTTCTTC
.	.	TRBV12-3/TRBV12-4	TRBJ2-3	CASGRLRTDTQYF	TGTGCCAGCGGGAGGTTACGCACAGATACGCAGTATTTT
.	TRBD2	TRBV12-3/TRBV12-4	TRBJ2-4	CASSLASGGPKNIQYF	TGTGCCAGCAGTTTAGCCAGCGGGGGGCCCAAAAACATTCAGTACTTC
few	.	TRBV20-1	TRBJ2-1	CSARDPKSYNEQFF	TGCAGTGCTAGAGATCCGAAGTCCTACAATGAGCAGTTCTTC
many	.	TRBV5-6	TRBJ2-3	CASSAIDTQYF	TGTGCCAGCAGTGCGATAGATACGCAGTATTTT
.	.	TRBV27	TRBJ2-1	CASSLGGNGEQFF	TGTGCCAGCAGTTTAGGGGGGAACGGTGAGCAGTTCTTC
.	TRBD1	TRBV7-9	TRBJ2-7	CASSLWDSRIYEQYF	TGTGCCAGCAGCTTATGGGACAGTCGAATTTACGAGCAGTACTTC
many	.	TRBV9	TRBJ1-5	CASSVGDQPQHF	TGTGCCAGCAGCGTGGGGGATCAGCCCCAGCATTTT